The present T cell receptor beta chain was sequenced within a study of control samples from healthy donors and cancer patients. Profiling relied on immunoSEQ multiplex PCR, and the TCRdb table lists in-frame clones only, not all of them. The sample has about 77,000 clones, roughly 92% seen once. This CDR3 has 13 residues. Trimming cost V 3 bases and J 3 bases, with 10 bases left between them. Germline V gene sequence: CDR1 SGHDT, CDR2 YYEEEE. The rearrangement uses TRBV5-6 and TRBJ2-7, with a weak D call TRBD2 (5 bases). The sequence was collected from a woman aged 55-69 years in good health. The sample consisted of blood. The CDR3 protein is CASSWELGYEQYF. Written as DNA, the CDR3 is TGTGCCAGCAGCTGGGAGCTGGGCTACGAGCAGTACTTC.